The rows below give T cell receptor beta chains drawn from one sample of a study of siplizumab effects on memory and regulatory T cells. The table came from immunoSEQ multiplex PCR; TCRdb's copy has only in-frame clones and leaves some out. This table has around 87,000 clones, 85% to 90% appearing once. Sequencing was done on a sample of CD4+ T cells sorted from blood. All receptors derive from a human donor in good health. Both conserved end residues are part of each CDR3. A D gene is named only where the DNA matches it firmly. For some rows the clone size is stated as once, few or many, or as a class when expanded; others skip it.

TRBV7-9	TRBJ2-7	-	TRBD2	CASSLEGGHEQYF	TGTGCCAGCAGCTTAGAGGGAGGGCACGAGCAGTACTTC
TRBV6-5	TRBJ1-1	-	TRBD1	CASSPGGATEAFF	TGTGCCAGCAGCCCAGGGGGGGCCACTGAAGCTTTCTTT
TRBV29-1	TRBJ2-5	few	-	CSVEGGGGGETQYF	TGCAGCGTGGAAGGGGGAGGGGGCGGTGAGACCCAGTACTTC
TRBV7-2	TRBJ2-7	-	-	CASSLARDSGEQYF	TGTGCCAGCAGCTTAGCCCGGGACTCCGGGGAGCAGTACTTC
TRBV21-1	TRBJ2-7	-	-	CASPRQGPHEQYF	TGTGCCAGCCCCCGACAGGGTCCGCACGAGCAGTACTTC
TRBV6-1	TRBJ2-7	once	-	CASIGLGYYEQYF	TGTGCCAGCATTGGCTTAGGCTACTACGAGCAGTACTTC
TRBV4-1	TRBJ1-5	-	-	CASSQWTRAAQHF	TGCGCCAGCAGCCAATGGACAAGGGCGGCCCAGCATTTT
TRBV27	TRBJ1-2	-	TRBD1	CASSVPGQGVDGYTF	TGTGCCAGCAGTGTACCGGGACAGGGTGTCGATGGCTACACCTTC
TRBV18	TRBJ2-7	-	-	CASSLDQDGARYF	TGTGCCAGCTCACTAGACCAGGACGGCGCTAGGTACTTC
TRBV5-1	TRBJ2-3	-	-	CASSLVGGAGTDTQYF	TGCGCCAGCAGCTTGGTTGGGGGAGCCGGCACAGATACGCAGTATTTT
TRBV27	TRBJ2-5	-	-	CASSLGGGSETQYF	TGTGCCAGCAGTTTAGGAGGGGGGAGTGAGACCCAGTACTTC
TRBV6-1	TRBJ1-5	-	TRBD1	CASSGKDRVSNQPQHF	TGTGCCAGCAGTGGGAAGGACAGGGTAAGCAATCAGCCCCAGCATTTT
TRBV7-2	TRBJ1-5	few	TRBD1	CASSPDRDQPQHF	TGTGCCAGCAGCCCGGACAGGGATCAGCCCCAGCATTTT
TRBV12-5	TRBJ1-2	-	TRBD1	CASGPSGTGGDGYTF	TGTGCTAGTGGTCCCTCTGGGACAGGGGGCGATGGCTACACCTTC
TRBV5-6	TRBJ2-7	-	-	CASSSIYEQYF	TGTGCCAGCAGCTCCATATACGAGCAGTACTTC
TRBV9	TRBJ2-2	-	-	CASSVAFRVGTGELFF	TGTGCCAGCAGCGTAGCGTTCAGGGTGGGCACCGGGGAGCTGTTTTTT
TRBV5-8	TRBJ2-5	once	-	CASRPLRGLGETQYF	TGTGCCAGCAGACCCCTCCGGGGGCTCGGAGAGACCCAGTACTTC
TRBV30	TRBJ1-1	-	TRBD1	CAWRNRGSNTEAFF	TGTGCCTGGAGAAACAGGGGATCGAACACTGAAGCTTTCTTT
TRBV19	TRBJ1-4	-	-	CASSPGTTSREKLFF	TGTGCCAGTAGTCCTGGGACGACCTCGAGGGAAAAACTGTTTTTT
TRBV11-3	TRBJ2-7	few	-	CASSRRTGGGSYEQYF	TGTGCCAGCAGTCGGAGAACAGGGGGGGGTTCCTACGAGCAGTACTTC
TRBV4-1	TRBJ2-1	-	TRBD1	CASSQGDRLQKIRFF	TGCGCCAGCAGCCAAGGGGACAGACTCCAGAAAATACGGTTCTTC
TRBV30	TRBJ1-6	-	-	CAWTGTANSPLHF	TGTGCCTGGACCGGGACGGCTAATTCACCCCTCCACTTT
TRBV5-1	TRBJ2-3	-	-	CASTDTDTQYF	TGCGCCAGCACCGACACAGATACGCAGTATTTT
TRBV27	TRBJ2-2	-	TRBD2	CAGEDGRAGPGELFF	TGTGCCGGAGAAGACGGGAGGGCCGGTCCCGGGGAGCTGTTTTTT
TRBV6-6	TRBJ2-1	-	TRBD2	CASSTVAGPYNEQFF	TGTGCCAGCAGTACCGTAGCGGGTCCCTACAATGAGCAGTTCTTC
TRBV9	TRBJ1-2	-	TRBD1	CASSAGTGVNYGYTF	TGTGCCAGCAGCGCGGGGACAGGGGTTAACTATGGCTACACCTTC
TRBV15	TRBJ2-5	-	-	CATSRGTGGGETQYF	TGTGCCACCAGCAGAGGTACAGGGGGGGGAGAGACCCAGTACTTC
TRBV11-3	TRBJ2-2	-	-	CASSLTAGELFF	TGTGCCAGCAGCTTGACAGCCGGGGAGCTGTTTTTT
TRBV4-2	TRBJ1-2	-	TRBD1	CASSQIEDRTYYGYTF	TGTGCCAGCAGCCAAATAGAGGACAGGACTTACTATGGCTACACCTTC
TRBV28	TRBJ1-3	-	-	CASSFFSSATGNTIYF	TGTGCCAGCAGTTTCTTTTCGTCGGCCACTGGAAACACCATATATTTT
TRBV10-3	TRBJ1-2	-	-	CAISETDGLYGYTF	TGTGCCATCAGTGAAACCGACGGCCTCTATGGCTACACCTTC
TRBV29-1	TRBJ1-1	-	-	CSVPGGGAGSAFF	TGCAGCGTCCCGGGGGGGGGCGCGGGATCGGCTTTCTTT
TRBV5-1	TRBJ1-1	-	-	CASSPLSDSEAFF	TGCGCCAGCAGCCCGCTCTCGGACAGTGAAGCTTTCTTT
TRBV28	TRBJ1-2	few	-	CASSPSYGYTF	TGTGCCAGCAGTCCTTCGTATGGCTACACCTTC
TRBV12-5	TRBJ1-2	-	-	CASGLWSSYGYTF	TGTGCTAGTGGTTTGTGGTCATCCTATGGCTACACCTTC
TRBV5-1	TRBJ1-4	-	TRBD1	CASSPRTGFEKLFF	TGCGCCAGCAGCCCACGGACAGGGTTCGAAAAACTGTTTTTT
TRBV7-2	TRBJ2-1	-	-	CASSLASGAYNEQFF	TGTGCCAGCAGCTTAGCTTCGGGAGCCTACAATGAGCAGTTCTTC
TRBV21-1	TRBJ2-1	-	-	CASSKGDSGRAYNEQFF	TGTGCCAGCAGCAAAGGTGATAGCGGGAGGGCCTACAATGAGCAGTTCTTC
TRBV9	TRBJ2-3	-	TRBD2	CASSVVGRARDTQYF	TGTGCCAGCAGCGTAGTCGGGAGGGCCAGAGATACGCAGTATTTT
TRBV6-1	TRBJ2-2	once	-	CASSASKNTGELFF	TGTGCCAGCAGTGCCTCTAAGAACACCGGGGAGCTGTTTTTT
TRBV7-2	TRBJ2-1	-	-	CASSLAGGGNEQFF	TGTGCCAGCAGCTTAGCCGGCGGCGGCAATGAGCAGTTCTTC
TRBV12-2	TRBJ2-7	-	-	CASRSEGTSPSYEQYF	TGTGCAAGTCGCTCCGAGGGGACTTCACCCTCCTACGAGCAGTACTTC
TRBV12-5	TRBJ2-3	-	TRBD1	CASGLGQGPDTQYF	TGTGCTAGTGGTTTGGGACAGGGCCCAGATACGCAGTATTTT